This is a list of T cell receptor beta chains from one sample in a study of cytotoxic CD8 clonotypes in ibrutinib-treated CLL. Repertoires were generated with immunoSEQ multiplex PCR, while TCRdb's copy carries only in-frame clones and drops some. The sample has about 25,000 clones; approximately 71% are singletons. The source was PBMCs, collected at disease progression, from a patient treated with ibrutinib. Every receptor here comes from a human donor with chronic lymphocytic leukemia. Both conserved end residues are part of each CDR3. D genes are given only for firm matches. Clone size is stated in some rows and not others, as once, few, many or a class when expanded.

>TRBV10-3|NA|TRBJ1-1|NA
TGTGCCATCAGTGAGTCTCCAGTCCGGGGCACTGAAGCTTTCTTT
CAISESPVRGTEAFF
>TRBV18|NA|TRBJ2-5|NA
TGTGCCAGCTCACCCGCGCAATTCACAGGGATCCAAGAGACCCAGTACTTC
CASSPAQFTGIQETQYF
>TRBV19|NA|TRBJ2-5|NA
TGTGCCAGTAGTATTCTCGGGAAAGAGACCCAGTACTTC
CASSILGKETQYF
>TRBV7-2|NA|TRBJ2-5|NA
TGTGCCAGCAGCTTAATCTTCCAAGAGACCCAGTACTTC
CASSLIFQETQYF
>TRBV6-5|TRBD2|TRBJ2-7|NA
TGTGCCAGCAGTCCCCGGGGGGGCGGCGAGCAGTACTTC
CASSPRGGGEQYF
>TRBV4-1|TRBD2|TRBJ2-7|NA
TGCGCCAGCAGCCAATCGACTAGCGGGGCGTCCTACGAGCAGTACTTC
CASSQSTSGASYEQYF
>TRBV7-2|TRBD1|TRBJ1-4|NA
TGTGCCAGCAGCCCACAGGGGTTTAATGAAAAACTGTTTTTT
CASSPQGFNEKLFF
>TRBV11-2|TRBD1|TRBJ1-1|NA
TGTGCCAGCAGCTCACAGGGGAAGAACACTGAAGCTTTCTTT
CASSSQGKNTEAFF
>TRBV7-3|TRBD1|TRBJ1-1|once
TGTGCCAGCAGCTCGCGACCCGTAGGACAGGGGAAGAACACTGAAGCTTTCTTT
CASSSRPVGQGKNTEAFF
>TRBV7-3|NA|TRBJ2-5|NA
TGTGCCAGCAGCCCAGGGATGGGAGAGACCCAGTACTTC
CASSPGMGETQYF
>TRBV10-3|TRBD2|TRBJ2-7|NA
TGTGCCATCAGTGAGGGGGGGGGCTCCTACGAGCAGTACTTC
CAISEGGGSYEQYF
>TRBV15|NA|TRBJ1-4|NA
TGTGCCACCAGCAGAGGGCGGATTTCAACTAATGAAAAACTGTTTTTT
CATSRGRISTNEKLFF
>TRBV27|NA|TRBJ2-5|NA
TGTGCCAGCAGTTTATTGGGAAAAGAGACCCAGTACTTC
CASSLLGKETQYF
>TRBV5-4|TRBD1|TRBJ2-5|NA
TGTGCCAGCAGCCTGCAGGGGGCAGGAGGAGAGACCCAGTACTTC
CASSLQGAGGETQYF
>TRBV7-9|TRBD2|TRBJ2-3|NA
TGTGCCAGCAGCTTAGGGCTAGCGGGGATAGATACGCAGTATTTT
CASSLGLAGIDTQYF
>TRBV5-1|NA|TRBJ1-1|NA
TGCGCCAGCAGCCCCGGACACGCCGACAACACTGAAGCTTTCTTT
CASSPGHADNTEAFF
>TRBV6-6|NA|TRBJ2-3|NA
TGTGCCAGCACCCCGTATGATGGGACAGATACGCAGTATTTT
CASTPYDGTDTQYF
>TRBV28|NA|TRBJ2-7|NA
TGTGCCAGCAGTTTATGGGACAGCACCTACGAGCAGTACTTC
CASSLWDSTYEQYF
>TRBV7-9|NA|TRBJ2-7|once
TGTGCCAGCAGCCCCGGGTGGGGGGAGGTTGGCGAGCAGTACTTC
CASSPGWGEVGEQYF
>TRBV5-1|NA|TRBJ1-6|NA
TGCGCCAGCAGCTTGGCATCGGGGGCGCTGGGTAATTCACCCCTCCACTTT
CASSLASGALGNSPLHF
>TRBV15|NA|TRBJ2-7|few
TGTGCCACCAGCAGAGATTTGGCCTACGAGCAGTACTTC
CATSRDLAYEQYF
>TRBV5-1|NA|TRBJ2-7|NA
TGCGCCAGCTCCCAGGGGGGGACGGCCTACGAGCAGTACTTC
CASSQGGTAYEQYF
>TRBV2|NA|TRBJ2-4|NA
TGTGCCAGCAGTGAAGGGGGGTCCCGCAAAAACATTCAGTACTTC
CASSEGGSRKNIQYF
>TRBV27|NA|TRBJ2-5|NA
TGTGCCAGCACCGGGATGTTCGGGGAGACCCAGTACTTC
CASTGMFGETQYF
>TRBV19|NA|TRBJ2-7|NA
TGTGCCAGTAGTAGGACCGCAGGGGCCGAGCAGTACTTC
CASSRTAGAEQYF
>TRBV9|NA|TRBJ1-3|NA
TGTGCCAGCAGCCCTTCAGGGGCCCCCTCTGGAAACACCATATATTTT
CASSPSGAPSGNTIYF
>TRBV6-6|NA|TRBJ1-2|NA
TGTGCCAGCAGTCCCGGGACCCAGGCTAGGTATGGCTACACCTTC
CASSPGTQARYGYTF
>TRBV7-8|NA|TRBJ2-1|NA
TGTGCCAGCAGCCCACGGGACAAAAGGAATGAGCAGTTCTTC
CASSPRDKRNEQFF
>TRBV11-1|NA|TRBJ2-7|NA
TGTGCCAGCAGGAGTACCGGGACATCTGACTACGAGCAGTACTTC
CASRSTGTSDYEQYF
>TRBV5-1|TRBD1|TRBJ2-1|NA
TGCGCCAGCAGCTTGGGACAGGGCTCTTGGGATGAGCAGTTCTTC
CASSLGQGSWDEQFF
>TRBV13|NA|TRBJ2-7|few
TGTGCCAGCAGCGTGACACCTAAATTGTCCTTC
CASSVTPKLSF
>TRBV7-9|NA|TRBJ1-2|NA
TGTGCCAGCAGCCACCCGGATTGGGATGGCTACACCTTC
CASSHPDWDGYTF
>TRBV10-3|NA|TRBJ1-1|NA
TGTGCCATCAGTGAGTCGGGCGGGAGGACTGAAGCTTTCTTT
CAISESGGRTEAFF
>TRBV29-1|NA|TRBJ1-2|NA
TGCAGCGCTGGGGAAGGGACGAACTATGGCTACACCTTC
CSAGEGTNYGYTF
>TRBV6-5|TRBD2|TRBJ2-1|NA
TGTGCCAGCAGTTACGGGCTAGCGGGGGGGTACAATGAGCAGTTCTTC
CASSYGLAGGYNEQFF
>TRBV7-2|NA|TRBJ1-1|NA
TGTGCCAGCAGCCCGTCGAATCCGGGGGCTGTCACTGAAGCTTTCTTT
CASSPSNPGAVTEAFF
>TRBV18|TRBD1|TRBJ1-2|few
TGTGCCAGCTCACGGACGGGACAGGGGGCGCCTAACTATGGCTACACCTTC
CASSRTGQGAPNYGYTF
>TRBV9|TRBD2|TRBJ2-5|NA
TGTGCCAGCAGCCCTGGGTGGGTAGCGGGGGGCCGGGAGACCCAGTACTTC
CASSPGWVAGGRETQYF
>TRBV5-1|NA|TRBJ2-3|NA
TGCGCCAGCAGCCCCGGGGGATCTAGCACAGATACGCAGTATTTT
CASSPGGSSTDTQYF
>TRBV7-2|NA|TRBJ1-6|NA
TGTGCCAGCAGCTTACCCCGGAACAATTCACCCCTCCACTTT
CASSLPRNNSPLHF
>TRBV7-2|NA|TRBJ1-4|NA
TGTGCCAGCAGCCCCTGGTTCGGTGAAAAACTGTTTTTT
CASSPWFGEKLFF
>TRBV10-1|NA|TRBJ1-5|NA
TGCGCCAGCAGTGAGTCGACAGAAAGTCCCAATCAGCCCCAGCATTTT
CASSESTESPNQPQHF
>TRBV30|NA|TRBJ2-1|NA
TGTGCCTGGAGTGTCAGCAATGAGCAGTTCTTC
CAWSVSNEQFF
>TRBV10-2|NA|TRBJ1-1|NA
TGCGCCAGCAGTAAGGGAAACACTGAAGCTTTCTTT
CASSKGNTEAFF
>TRBV7-3|TRBD1|TRBJ2-3|NA
TGTGCCAGCAGCTTCCAGACAGGGCGTACAGATACGCAGTATTTT
CASSFQTGRTDTQYF
>TRBV5-1|TRBD1|TRBJ2-5|NA
TGCGCCAGCAGCTTGGAACAGGGGGGAGAGACCCAGTACTTC
CASSLEQGGETQYF
>TRBV7-9|NA|TRBJ2-2|NA
TGTGCCAGCAGCCTTGACGGGGAGCTGTTTTTT
CASSLDGELFF
>TRBV7-3|TRBD1|TRBJ1-2|NA
TGTGCCAGCAGCTTATCGGGTCAGGGGGCGACTGGCTACACCTTC
CASSLSGQGATGYTF
>TRBV6-1|NA|TRBJ1-3|NA
TGTGCCAGCAGTGATAGGGGAAACACCATATATTTT
CASSDRGNTIYF
>TRBV6-5|NA|TRBJ1-3|NA
TGTGCCAGCAGTGGTCGGAACTCTGGAAACACCATATATTTT
CASSGRNSGNTIYF
>TRBV6-5|NA|TRBJ1-4|NA
TGTGCCAGCAGTCCATTAAATGGGAGGAGTGAAAAACTGTTTTTT
CASSPLNGRSEKLFF
>TRBV5-1|NA|TRBJ2-7|NA
TGCGCCAGCAGCTTCCTTGGGGAGAGCTCCTACGAGCAGTACTTC
CASSFLGESSYEQYF
>TRBV18|NA|TRBJ1-6|NA
TGTGCCAGCTCACCAAACGGGAATTCACCCCTCCACTTT
CASSPNGNSPLHF